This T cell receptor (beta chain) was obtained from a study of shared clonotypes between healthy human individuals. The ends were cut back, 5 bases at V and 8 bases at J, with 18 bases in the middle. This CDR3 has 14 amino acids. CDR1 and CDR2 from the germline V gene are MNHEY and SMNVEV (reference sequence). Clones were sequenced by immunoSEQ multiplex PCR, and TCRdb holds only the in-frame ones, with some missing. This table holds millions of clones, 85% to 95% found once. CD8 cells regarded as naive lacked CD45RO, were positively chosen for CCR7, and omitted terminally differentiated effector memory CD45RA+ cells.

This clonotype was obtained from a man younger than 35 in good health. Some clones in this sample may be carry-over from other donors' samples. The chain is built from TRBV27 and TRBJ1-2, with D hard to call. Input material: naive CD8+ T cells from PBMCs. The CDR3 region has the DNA TGTGCCAGCAGTCACTCCGGGAGTCTCGGGGGCTACACCTTC. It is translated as CASSHSGSLGGYTF.